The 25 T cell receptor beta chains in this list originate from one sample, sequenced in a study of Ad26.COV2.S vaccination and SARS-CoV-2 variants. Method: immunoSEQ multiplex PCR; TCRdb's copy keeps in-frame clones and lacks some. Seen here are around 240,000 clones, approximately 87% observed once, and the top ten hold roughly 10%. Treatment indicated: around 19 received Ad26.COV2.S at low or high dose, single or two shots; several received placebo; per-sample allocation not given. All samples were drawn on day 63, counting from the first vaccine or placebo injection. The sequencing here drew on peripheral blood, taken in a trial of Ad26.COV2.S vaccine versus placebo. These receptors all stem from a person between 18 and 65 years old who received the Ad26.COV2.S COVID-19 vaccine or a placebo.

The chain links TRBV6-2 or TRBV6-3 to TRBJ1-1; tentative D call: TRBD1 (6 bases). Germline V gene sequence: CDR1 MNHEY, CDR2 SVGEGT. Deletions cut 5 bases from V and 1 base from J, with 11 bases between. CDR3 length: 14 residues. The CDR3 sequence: CASSAQGKNTEAFF. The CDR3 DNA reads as TGTGCCAGCAGTGCCCAGGGGAAGAACACTGAAGCTTTCTTT.

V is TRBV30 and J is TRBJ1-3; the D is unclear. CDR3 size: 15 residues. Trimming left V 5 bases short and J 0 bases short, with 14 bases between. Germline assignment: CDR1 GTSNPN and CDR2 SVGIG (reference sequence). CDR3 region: CAWGLRANSGNTIYF. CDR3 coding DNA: TGTGCCTGGGGTCTACGGGCCAACTCTGGAAACACCATATATTTT.

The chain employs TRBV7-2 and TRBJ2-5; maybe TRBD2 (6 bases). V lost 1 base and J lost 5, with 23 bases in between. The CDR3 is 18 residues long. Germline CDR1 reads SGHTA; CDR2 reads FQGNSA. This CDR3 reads CASSLVSLRAGRGETQYF. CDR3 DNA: TGTGCCAGCAGCTTAGTCTCCCTAAGGGCGGGGCGCGGGGAGACCCAGTACTTC.

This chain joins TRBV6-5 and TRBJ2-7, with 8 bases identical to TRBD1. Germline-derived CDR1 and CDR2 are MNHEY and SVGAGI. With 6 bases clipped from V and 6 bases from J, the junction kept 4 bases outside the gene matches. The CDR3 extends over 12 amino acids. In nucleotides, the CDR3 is TGTGCCAGCAGGACAGGGGTCGGCGAGCAGTACTTC. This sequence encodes CASRTGVGEQYF.

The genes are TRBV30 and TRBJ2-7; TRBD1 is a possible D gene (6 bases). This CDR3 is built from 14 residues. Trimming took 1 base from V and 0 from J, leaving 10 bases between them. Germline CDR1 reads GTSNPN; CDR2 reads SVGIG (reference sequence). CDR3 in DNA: TGTGCCTGGAGTGGGACAGTTCTCTCCTACGAGCAGTACTTC. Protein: CAWSGTVLSYEQYF.

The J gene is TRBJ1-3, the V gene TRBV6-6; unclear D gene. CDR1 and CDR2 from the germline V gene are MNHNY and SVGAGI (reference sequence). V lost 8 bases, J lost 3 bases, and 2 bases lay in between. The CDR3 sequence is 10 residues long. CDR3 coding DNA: TGTGCCAGCCTTGGAAACACCATATATTTT. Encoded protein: CASLGNTIYF.

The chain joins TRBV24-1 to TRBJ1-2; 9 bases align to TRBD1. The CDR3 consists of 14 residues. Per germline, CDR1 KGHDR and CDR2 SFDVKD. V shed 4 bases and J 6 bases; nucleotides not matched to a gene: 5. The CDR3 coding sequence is TGTGCCACCAGTGACACAGGGGGCAGGAATGGCTACACCTTC. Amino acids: CATSDTGGRNGYTF.

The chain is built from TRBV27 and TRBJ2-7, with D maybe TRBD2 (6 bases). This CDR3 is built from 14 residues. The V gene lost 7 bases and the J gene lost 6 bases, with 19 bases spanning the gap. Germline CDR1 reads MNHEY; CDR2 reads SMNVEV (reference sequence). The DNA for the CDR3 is TGTGCCAGCACATCGGGACTCCTTCCTGGCGAGCAGTACTTC. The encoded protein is CASTSGLLPGEQYF.

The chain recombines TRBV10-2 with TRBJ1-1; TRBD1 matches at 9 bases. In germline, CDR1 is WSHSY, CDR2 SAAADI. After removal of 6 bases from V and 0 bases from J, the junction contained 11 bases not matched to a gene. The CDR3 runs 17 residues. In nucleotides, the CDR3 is TGCGCCAGCAGCGCCTCGGACAGGGGAGAAATGAACACTGAAGCTTTCTTT. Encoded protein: CASSASDRGEMNTEAFF.

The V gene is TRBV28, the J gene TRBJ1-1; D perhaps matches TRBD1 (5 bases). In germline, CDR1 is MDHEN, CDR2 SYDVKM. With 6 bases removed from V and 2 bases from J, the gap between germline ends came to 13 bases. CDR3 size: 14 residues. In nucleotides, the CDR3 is TGTGCCAGCAGCCGCCTCCGGGACAACACTGAAGCTTTCTTT. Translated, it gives CASSRLRDNTEAFF.

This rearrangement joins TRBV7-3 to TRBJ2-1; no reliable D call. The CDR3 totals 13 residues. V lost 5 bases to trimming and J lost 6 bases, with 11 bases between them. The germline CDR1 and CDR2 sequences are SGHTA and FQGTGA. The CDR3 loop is CASSLGRSNEQFF. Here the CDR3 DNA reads TGTGCCAGCAGCCTCGGACGGTCCAATGAGCAGTTCTTC. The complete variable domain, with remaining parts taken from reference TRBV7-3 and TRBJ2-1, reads GAGVSQTPSNKVTEKGKYVELRCDPISGHTALYWYRQSLGQGPEFLIYFQGTGAADDSGLPNDRFFAVRPEGSVSTLKIQRTERGDSAVYLCASSLGRSNEQFFGPGTRLTVL.

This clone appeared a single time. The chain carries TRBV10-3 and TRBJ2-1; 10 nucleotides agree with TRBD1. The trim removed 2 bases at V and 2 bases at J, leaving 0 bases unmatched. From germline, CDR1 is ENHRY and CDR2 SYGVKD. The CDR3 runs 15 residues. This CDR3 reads CAISEGQGAYNEQFF. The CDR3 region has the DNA TGTGCCATCAGTGAGGGACAGGGGGCCTACAATGAGCAGTTCTTC.

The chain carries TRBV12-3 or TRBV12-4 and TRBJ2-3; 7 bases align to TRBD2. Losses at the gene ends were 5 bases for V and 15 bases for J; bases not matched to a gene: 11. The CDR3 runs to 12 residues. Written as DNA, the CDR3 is TGTGCCAGCAGTGGCCTGGAGGCGGGAGAATATTTT. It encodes CASSGLEAGEYF.

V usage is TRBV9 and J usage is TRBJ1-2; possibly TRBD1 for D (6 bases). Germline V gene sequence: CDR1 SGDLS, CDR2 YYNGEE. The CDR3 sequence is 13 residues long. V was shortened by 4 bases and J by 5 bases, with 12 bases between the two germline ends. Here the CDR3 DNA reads TGTGCCAGCAGCCCCCCAGGGGAATATGGCTACACCTTC. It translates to CASSPPGEYGYTF.

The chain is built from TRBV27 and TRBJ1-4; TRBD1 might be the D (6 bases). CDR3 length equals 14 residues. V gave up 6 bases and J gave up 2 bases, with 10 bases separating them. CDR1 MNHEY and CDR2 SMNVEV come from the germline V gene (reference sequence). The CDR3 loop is CASSQGRTNEKLFF. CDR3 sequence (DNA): TGTGCCAGCAGCCAGGGGAGGACTAATGAAAAACTGTTTTTT.

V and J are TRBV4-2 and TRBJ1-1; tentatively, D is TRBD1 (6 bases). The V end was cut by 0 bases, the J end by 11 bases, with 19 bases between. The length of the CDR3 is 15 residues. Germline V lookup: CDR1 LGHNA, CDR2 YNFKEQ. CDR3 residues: CASSQDVGGAGSAFF. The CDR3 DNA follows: TGTGCCAGCAGCCAAGATGTGGGGGGCGCGGGTAGTGCTTTCTTT.

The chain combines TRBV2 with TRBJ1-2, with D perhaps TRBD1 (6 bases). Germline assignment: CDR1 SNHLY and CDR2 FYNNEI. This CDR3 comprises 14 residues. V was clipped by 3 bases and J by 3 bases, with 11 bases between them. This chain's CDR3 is CASSEGGRDYGYTF. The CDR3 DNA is TGTGCCAGCAGTGAGGGGGGGCGCGACTATGGCTACACCTTC.

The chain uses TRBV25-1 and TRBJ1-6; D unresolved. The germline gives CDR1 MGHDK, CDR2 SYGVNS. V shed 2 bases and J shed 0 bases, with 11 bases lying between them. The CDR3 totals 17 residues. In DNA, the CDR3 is TGTGCCAGCAGTGAACCCGGACTCAGCTCCTATAATTCACCCCTCCACTTT. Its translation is CASSEPGLSSYNSPLHF.

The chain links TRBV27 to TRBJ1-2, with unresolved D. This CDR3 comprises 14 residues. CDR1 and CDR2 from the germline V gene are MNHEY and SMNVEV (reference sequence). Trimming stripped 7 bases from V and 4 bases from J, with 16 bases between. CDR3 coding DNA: TGTGCCAGCAAAGCCCCCCTCCCCTCCTATGGCTACACCTTC. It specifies CASKAPLPSYGYTF.

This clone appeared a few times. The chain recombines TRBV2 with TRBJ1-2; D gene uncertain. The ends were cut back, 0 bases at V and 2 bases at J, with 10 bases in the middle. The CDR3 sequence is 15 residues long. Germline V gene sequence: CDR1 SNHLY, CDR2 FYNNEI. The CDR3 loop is CASSEAGGLNYGYTF. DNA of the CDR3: TGTGCCAGCAGTGAAGCAGGTGGTCTCAACTATGGCTACACCTTC. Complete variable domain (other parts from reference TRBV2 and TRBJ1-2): EPEVTQTPSHQVTQMGQEVILRCVPISNHLYFYWYRQILGQKVEFLVSFYNNEISEKSEIFDDQFSVERPDGSNFTLKIRSTKLEDSAMYFCASSEAGGLNYGYTFGSGTRLTVV.

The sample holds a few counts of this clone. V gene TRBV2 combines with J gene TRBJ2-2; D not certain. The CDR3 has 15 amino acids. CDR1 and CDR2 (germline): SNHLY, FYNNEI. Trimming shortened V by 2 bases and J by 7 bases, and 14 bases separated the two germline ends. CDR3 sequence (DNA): TGTGCCAGCAGTGAATGGGTGAAGGATATCGGGGAGCTGTTTTTT. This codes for CASSEWVKDIGELFF.

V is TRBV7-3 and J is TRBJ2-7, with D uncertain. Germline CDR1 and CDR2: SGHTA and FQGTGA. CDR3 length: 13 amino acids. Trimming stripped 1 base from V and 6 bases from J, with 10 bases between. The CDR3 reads CASSLSPVSEQYF. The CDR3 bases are TGTGCCAGCAGCTTAAGTCCGGTGAGCGAGCAGTACTTC. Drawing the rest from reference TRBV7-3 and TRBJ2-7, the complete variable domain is GAGVSQTPSNKVTEKGKYVELRCDPISGHTALYWYRQSLGQGPEFLIYFQGTGAADDSGLPNDRFFAVRPEGSVSTLKIQRTERGDSAVYLCASSLSPVSEQYFGPGTRLTVT.

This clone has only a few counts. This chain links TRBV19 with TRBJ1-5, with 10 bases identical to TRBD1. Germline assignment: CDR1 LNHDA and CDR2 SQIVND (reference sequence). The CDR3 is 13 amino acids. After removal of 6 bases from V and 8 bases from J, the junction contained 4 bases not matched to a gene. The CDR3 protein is CASRDRGDEPQHF. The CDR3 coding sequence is TGTGCCAGTAGGGACAGGGGGGATGAGCCCCAGCATTTT.

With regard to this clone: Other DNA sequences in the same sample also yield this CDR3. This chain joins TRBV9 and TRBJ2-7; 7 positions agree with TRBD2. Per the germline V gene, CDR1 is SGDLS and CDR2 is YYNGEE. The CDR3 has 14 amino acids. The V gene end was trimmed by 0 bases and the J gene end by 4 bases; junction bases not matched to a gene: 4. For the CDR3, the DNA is TGTGCCAGCAGCGTAGCTAGCGGAGATTACGAGCAGTACTTC. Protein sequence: CASSVASGDYEQYF.

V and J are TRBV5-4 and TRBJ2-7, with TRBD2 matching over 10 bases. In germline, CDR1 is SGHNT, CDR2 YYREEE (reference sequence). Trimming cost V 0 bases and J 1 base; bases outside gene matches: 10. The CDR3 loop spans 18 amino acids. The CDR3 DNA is TGTGCCAGCAGCTTGGGGGGGGTAGCGGGAGGCATATCCTACGAGCAGTACTTC. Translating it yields CASSLGGVAGGISYEQYF.